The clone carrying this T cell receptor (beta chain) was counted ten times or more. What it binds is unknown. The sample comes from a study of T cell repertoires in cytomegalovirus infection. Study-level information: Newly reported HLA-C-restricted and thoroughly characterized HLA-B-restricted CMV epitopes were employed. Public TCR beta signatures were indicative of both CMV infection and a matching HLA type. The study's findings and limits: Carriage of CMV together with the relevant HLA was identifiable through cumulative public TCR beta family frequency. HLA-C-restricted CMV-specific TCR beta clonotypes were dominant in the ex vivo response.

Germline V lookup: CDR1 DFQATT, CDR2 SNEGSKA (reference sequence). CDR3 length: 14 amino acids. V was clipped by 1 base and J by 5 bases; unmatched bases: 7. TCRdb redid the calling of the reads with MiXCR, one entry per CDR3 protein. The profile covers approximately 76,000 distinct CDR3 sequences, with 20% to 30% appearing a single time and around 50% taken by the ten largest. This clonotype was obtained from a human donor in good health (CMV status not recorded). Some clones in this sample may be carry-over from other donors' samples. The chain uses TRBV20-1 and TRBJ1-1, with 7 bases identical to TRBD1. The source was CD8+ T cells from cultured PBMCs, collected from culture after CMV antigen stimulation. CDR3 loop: CSARVSRGGTEAFF. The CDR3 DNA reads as TGCAGTGCTAGAGTTAGCAGGGGGGGGACTGAAGCTTTCTTT.